A selection of T cell receptor beta chains follows, all from one sample in a study of OX40 agonist ivuxolimab in advanced cancers. Measured with immunoSEQ multiplex PCR; TCRdb has only the in-frame clones, and not every one. The table has about 110,000 clones, around 93% seen once. Sequencing was performed on CD4+ or CD8+ T cells sorted from blood, taken in a trial of the OX40 agonist ivuxolimab. These receptors came from an adult with an advanced solid tumor such as melanoma, head and neck, liver or kidney cancer. Each CDR3 is given with its conserved first and last residue. D genes are given only for firm matches. The size field is filled for only some rows; it gives once, few, many or a size class.

.	TRBV4-1	once	TRBJ2-7	CASSQSPGYEQYF	TGCGCCAGCAGCCAATCGCCCGGCTACGAGCAGTACTTC
TRBD1	TRBV7-6	.	TRBJ1-1	CASSLVGTGPNTEAFF	TGTGCCAGCAGCTTAGTTGGGACAGGGCCCAACACTGAAGCTTTCTTT
.	TRBV20-1	.	TRBJ1-1	CSASETGQAFF	TGCAGTGCTAGTGAGACAGGCCAAGCTTTCTTT
.	TRBV15	.	TRBJ1-1	CATSADSNTEAFF	TGTGCCACCAGCGCAGACAGTAACACTGAAGCTTTCTTT
TRBD2	TRBV28	.	TRBJ2-3	CASREAGGITDTQYF	TGTGCCAGCAGGGAAGCGGGAGGGATTACAGATACGCAGTATTTT
TRBD1	TRBV5-1	.	TRBJ2-7	CASSIGQANSYEQYF	TGCGCCAGCAGCATCGGACAGGCGAACTCCTACGAGCAGTACTTC
TRBD2	TRBV6-5	.	TRBJ2-7	CASSYSPGLAGEQYF	TGTGCCAGCAGTTACTCCCCGGGACTAGCGGGTGAGCAGTACTTC
TRBD1	TRBV7-2	.	TRBJ2-5	CASSTRTGPETQYF	TGTGCCAGCAGCACCAGGACAGGGCCTGAGACCCAGTACTTC
TRBD1	TRBV6-5	.	TRBJ2-5	CASSSVPGTGRETQYF	TGTGCCAGCAGTTCCGTTCCCGGGACAGGCAGGGAGACCCAGTACTTC
.	TRBV10-2	.	TRBJ2-7	CASSVSYEQYF	TGCGCCAGCAGTGTCTCCTACGAGCAGTACTTC
.	TRBV19	.	TRBJ2-1	CASCDGSACEQFF	TGTGCCAGTTGTGACGGGAGCGCTTGTGAGCAGTTCTTC
.	TRBV7-2	.	TRBJ2-5	CASSLDPDRQETQYF	TGTGCCAGCAGCTTAGACCCCGATAGGCAAGAGACCCAGTACTTC
.	TRBV6-5	.	TRBJ1-5	CASSYSRNQPQHF	TGTGCCAGCAGTTATTCCCGCAATCAGCCCCAGCATTTT
.	TRBV19	.	TRBJ2-2	CASSRQGGTGELFF	TGTGCCAGTTCACGACAGGGAGGAACCGGGGAGCTGTTTTTT
.	TRBV2	.	TRBJ2-7	CASGKDEQYF	TGTGCCAGCGGGAAAGACGAGCAGTACTTC
TRBD2	TRBV6-4	.	TRBJ2-2	CASSRGLAANTGELFF	TGTGCCAGCAGCCGCGGACTAGCGGCGAACACCGGGGAGCTGTTTTTT
TRBD2	TRBV28	.	TRBJ2-1	CASSPGTSYEQFF	TGTGCCAGCAGCCCGGGGACTAGCTATGAGCAGTTCTTC
TRBD2	TRBV13	.	TRBJ2-2	CASRDGGDTTGELFF	TGTGCCAGCAGGGACGGGGGGGATACCACCGGGGAGCTGTTTTTT
TRBD1	TRBV7-6	.	TRBJ2-2	CASSWTGDTGELFF	TGTGCCAGCAGCTGGACAGGGGACACCGGGGAGCTGTTTTTT
TRBD2	TRBV6-5	.	TRBJ2-1	CASRGGESYNEQFF	TGTGCCAGCAGGGGGGGGGAATCCTACAATGAGCAGTTCTTC
.	TRBV7-9	.	TRBJ2-7	CASSFDAREQYF	TGTGCCAGCAGCTTTGACGCACGCGAGCAGTACTTC
.	TRBV27	.	TRBJ2-7	CASSLGGGRISYEQYF	TGTGCCAGCAGTTTAGGGGGGGGGCGGATTTCCTACGAGCAGTACTTC
.	TRBV19	.	TRBJ2-1	CASSEWSFGSVAEQFF	TGTGCCAGTAGTGAATGGTCCTTTGGGAGCGTGGCTGAGCAGTTCTTC
.	TRBV5-8	.	TRBJ2-3	CASSLGLGEITDTQYF	TGTGCCAGCAGCTTGGGTTTAGGGGAGATCACAGATACGCAGTATTTT
.	TRBV6-1	.	TRBJ2-5	CASTQGGPQETQYF	TGTGCCAGCACCCAAGGCGGCCCTCAAGAGACCCAGTACTTC
.	TRBV18	.	TRBJ1-1	CASSSSSANTEAFF	TGTGCCAGCTCATCTTCTTCGGCGAACACTGAAGCTTTCTTT
.	TRBV15	once	TRBJ2-5	CATSSRVGGETQYF	TGTGCCACCAGCAGTCGGGTAGGCGGGGAGACCCAGTACTTC
TRBD2	TRBV7-9	.	TRBJ2-7	CASSTGTSYEQYF	TGTGCCAGCAGCACCGGGACTAGCTACGAGCAGTACTTC
.	TRBV5-4	.	TRBJ1-2	CASSLPGITYGYTF	TGTGCCAGCAGCTTGCCTGGCATAACCTATGGCTACACCTTC
.	TRBV7-3	few	TRBJ2-3	CASSINSNTDTQYF	TGTGCCAGCAGCATCAATTCCAACACAGATACGCAGTATTTT
TRBD2	TRBV27	.	TRBJ2-7	CASSLVASGTDEQYF	TGTGCCAGCAGTTTGGTGGCTAGCGGGACAGACGAGCAGTACTTC
.	TRBV11-3	.	TRBJ1-5	CASRTNCNQPQHF	TGTGCCAGCAGAACTAACTGCAATCAGCCCCAGCATTTT
.	TRBV19	.	TRBJ2-7	CASSMDYRAYEQYF	TGTGCCAGTAGTATGGACTATAGGGCCTACGAGCAGTACTTC
.	TRBV18	.	TRBJ1-1	CASSSDKNTEAFF	TGTGCCAGCTCATCGGACAAGAACACTGAAGCTTTCTTT
.	TRBV27	.	TRBJ1-2	CASRLPYGGYTF	TGTGCCAGCCGCCTACCCTATGGTGGCTACACCTTC
TRBD1	TRBV7-3	few	TRBJ2-3	CASSPGTGNTDTQYF	TGTGCCAGCAGCCCCGGGACAGGGAATACGGATACGCAGTATTTT
.	TRBV7-3	.	TRBJ2-5	CASNAISRETQYF	TGTGCCAGCAACGCTATAAGTCGTGAGACCCAGTACTTC
TRBD2	TRBV11-3	medium-sized	TRBJ2-1	CASSLKAGGYNEQFF	TGTGCCAGCAGCTTAAAAGCCGGGGGGTACAATGAGCAGTTCTTC
.	TRBV28	.	TRBJ2-6	CASTPPRGVLTF	TGTGCCAGCACACCCCCGCGCGGAGTCCTGACTTTC
.	TRBV25-1	.	TRBJ1-1	CASSEYRNGGAFF	TGTGCCAGCAGTGAATACAGGAACGGAGGGGCTTTCTTT
TRBD1	TRBV11-2	.	TRBJ1-5	CASSLDIDYATGGDQPQHF	TGTGCCAGCAGCTTAGATATTGACTACGCGACAGGGGGTGATCAGCCCCAGCATTTT
.	TRBV19	.	TRBJ2-7	CASQPTDSPPHEQYF	TGTGCCAGCCAACCGACGGACAGCCCCCCGCACGAGCAGTACTTC
.	TRBV25-1	.	TRBJ1-3	CASSEWKGQTFSGNTIYF	TGTGCCAGCAGTGAATGGAAAGGACAGACCTTCTCTGGAAACACCATATATTTT
.	TRBV9	.	TRBJ2-7	CASSVEGGAWYEQYF	TGTGCCAGCAGCGTAGAGGGGGGAGCTTGGTACGAGCAGTACTTC
.	TRBV10-3	.	TRBJ2-7	CAIRPGPSSIYEQYF	TGTGCCATCAGGCCCGGACCATCGTCTATCTACGAGCAGTACTTC
.	TRBV29-1	.	TRBJ2-7	CSATPGASYEQYF	TGCAGCGCCACCCCAGGGGCATCATACGAGCAGTACTTC
TRBD1	TRBV5-1	.	TRBJ1-1	CATSTGGNTEAFF	TGCGCCACCTCGACAGGGGGGAACACTGAAGCTTTCTTT